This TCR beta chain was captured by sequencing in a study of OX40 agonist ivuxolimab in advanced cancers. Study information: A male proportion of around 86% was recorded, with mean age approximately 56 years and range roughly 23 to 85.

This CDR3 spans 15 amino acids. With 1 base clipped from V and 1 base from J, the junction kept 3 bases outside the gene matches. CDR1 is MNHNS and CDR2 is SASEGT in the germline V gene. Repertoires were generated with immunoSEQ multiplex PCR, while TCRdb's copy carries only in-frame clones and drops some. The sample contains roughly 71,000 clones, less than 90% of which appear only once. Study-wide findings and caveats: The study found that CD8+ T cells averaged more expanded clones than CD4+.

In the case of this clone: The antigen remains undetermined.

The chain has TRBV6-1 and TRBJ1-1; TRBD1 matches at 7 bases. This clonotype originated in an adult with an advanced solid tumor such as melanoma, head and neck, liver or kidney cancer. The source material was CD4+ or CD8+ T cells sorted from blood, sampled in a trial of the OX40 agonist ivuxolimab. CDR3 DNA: TGTGCCAGCAGTGAAGGGGCAGGGGGGAACACTGAAGCTTTCTTT. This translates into CASSEGAGGNTEAFF.